The rows below give T cell receptor beta chains drawn from one sample of a study of T cell responses to AZD1222 COVID-19 vaccine. The protocol was immunoSEQ multiplex PCR, while the TCRdb copy is restricted to in-frame clones and leaves out a portion. The sample has about 140,000 clones; roughly 89% are singletons. Specimen: peripheral blood, collected on day 0 of AZD1222 vaccination. These receptors came from an adult in good health. The CDR3 runs from the conserved cysteine through the conserved F or W. Each record gives: clone size, J gene, V gene, D gene, CDR3 protein, CDR3 DNA. The D gene is left open where the match is weak. For some rows the clone size is stated as once, few or many, or as a class when expanded; others skip it.

few TRBJ1-6 TRBV7-2 TRBD1 CASNLGTGNSPLHF TGTGCCAGCAACCTAGGGACAGGGAATTCACCCCTCCACTTT
. TRBJ1-5 TRBV28 TRBD1 CASSLTGVSNQPQHF TGTGCCAGCAGTTTAACAGGGGTTAGCAATCAGCCCCAGCATTTT
. TRBJ1-2 TRBV5-6 . CASSPGPYGYTF TGTGCCAGCAGCCCCGGTCCCTATGGCTACACCTTC
. TRBJ2-6 TRBV4-3 . CASSQASGSGANVLTF TGCGCCAGCAGCCAAGCGAGTGGGTCCGGGGCCAACGTCCTGACTTTC
once TRBJ1-5 TRBV30 TRBD1 CAWSARQGAPVLQPQHF TGTGCCTGGAGTGCTAGACAGGGGGCACCTGTCCTCCAGCCCCAGCATTTT
once TRBJ2-7 TRBV12-3/TRBV12-4 . CASSLAGGYEQYF TGTGCCAGCAGTTTAGCGGGGGGCTACGAGCAGTACTTC
. TRBJ2-7 TRBV5-8 TRBD2 CASSLLAGIYEQYF TGTGCCAGCAGCTTACTAGCGGGAATATACGAGCAGTACTTC
. TRBJ1-2 TRBV18 . CASSSNQGINYGYTF TGTGCCAGCTCATCGAATCAAGGGATTAACTATGGCTACACCTTC
once TRBJ1-2 TRBV15 . CATSRDKGMDYGYTF TGTGCCACCAGCAGAGATAAGGGGATGGACTATGGCTACACCTTC
. TRBJ2-7 TRBV5-1 TRBD1 CASSHGTVGSEQYF TGCGCCAGCAGCCATGGGACAGTAGGTTCCGAGCAGTACTTC
. TRBJ2-1 TRBV5-1 . CASSLAISLDEQFF TGCGCCAGCAGCTTGGCGATATCCCTCGATGAGCAGTTCTTC
. TRBJ2-7 TRBV5-1 . CASSALVGSYYEQYF TGCGCCAGCAGCGCCCTAGTCGGGAGCTACTACGAGCAGTACTTC
. TRBJ1-6 TRBV18 . CASSPNRAENSPLHF TGTGCCAGCTCACCAAACAGGGCAGAGAATTCACCCCTCCACTTT
. TRBJ1-1 TRBV12-5 TRBD1 CASALKTGRGAGEAFF TGTGCTAGTGCCTTGAAGACAGGGCGGGGGGCCGGTGAAGCTTTCTTT
. TRBJ1-6 TRBV27 . CASRTGDNPNSPLHF TGTGCCAGCAGGACCGGGGACAACCCAAATTCACCCCTCCACTTT
. TRBJ2-7 TRBV7-2 . CASSLEAASSYEQYF TGTGCCAGCAGCTTAGAGGCGGCTAGCTCCTACGAGCAGTACTTC
. TRBJ2-3 TRBV7-9 TRBD1 CASSLPPGQGTDTQYF TGTGCCAGCAGTCTACCCCCGGGACAGGGAACAGATACGCAGTATTTT
. TRBJ1-5 TRBV18 TRBD1 CASSSGQGTQPQHF TGTGCCAGCTCATCGGGACAGGGAACTCAGCCCCAGCATTTT
. TRBJ1-1 TRBV6-5 . CASVGRGTEAFF TGTGCCAGCGTGGGGCGCGGAACTGAAGCTTTCTTT
. TRBJ1-2 TRBV5-4 TRBD1 CASSSDRAGGYGYTF TGTGCCAGCAGCTCGGACAGGGCCGGAGGCTATGGCTACACCTTC
. TRBJ1-1 TRBV6-5 . CASRPDRLNTEAFF TGTGCCAGCAGACCCGACAGACTAAACACTGAAGCTTTCTTT
. TRBJ1-1 TRBV5-8 . CASSQMDGTHMNTEAFF TGTGCCAGCAGCCAAATGGACGGAACCCACATGAACACTGAAGCTTTCTTT
. TRBJ1-1 TRBV6-5 . CASDTGFAEAFF TGTGCCAGCGACACAGGGTTCGCTGAAGCTTTCTTT
. TRBJ1-2 TRBV5-6 TRBD1 CASSFRGPNRGKGGYTF TGTGCCAGCAGCTTTAGGGGTCCAAACAGGGGGAAAGGTGGCTACACCTTC
. TRBJ2-1 TRBV19 . CASSIEGRGGSEQFF TGTGCCAGTAGTATAGAGGGTAGAGGGGGAAGTGAGCAGTTCTTC
. TRBJ1-4 TRBV6-2/TRBV6-3 TRBD1 CASSYSKGARTEPNEKLFF TGTGCCAGCAGTTACTCGAAGGGGGCCCGGACAGAACCTAATGAAAAACTGTTTTTT
. TRBJ1-2 TRBV5-4 . CASSLNWRGAGGYTF TGTGCCAGCAGCTTAAACTGGAGGGGCGCGGGTGGCTACACCTTC
. TRBJ1-2 TRBV5-4 TRBD1 CASSYGTGANYGYTF TGTGCCAGCAGCTACGGGACAGGGGCTAACTATGGCTACACCTTC
. TRBJ1-5 TRBV2 . CASSEGGRSQHF TGTGCCAGCAGTGAAGGTGGGCGTTCCCAGCATTTT
. TRBJ1-5 TRBV7-2 . CASSLQNGNQPQHF TGTGCCAGCAGCTTACAGAATGGCAATCAGCCCCAGCATTTT
. TRBJ2-2 TRBV4-1 . CASSHEPRGDNTGELFF TGCGCCAGCAGCCACGAACCCCGCGGGGATAACACCGGGGAGCTGTTTTTT
. TRBJ2-1 TRBV5-1 TRBD2 CASKHGGSSYNEQFF TGCGCCTCCAAGCACGGCGGGAGCTCCTACAATGAGCAGTTCTTC
once TRBJ2-3 TRBV29-1 . CSPGLSTDTQYF TGCAGCCCGGGACTTAGCACAGATACGCAGTATTTT
. TRBJ1-1 TRBV6-5 . CANSQGTNTEAFF TGTGCCAACTCCCAGGGCACGAACACTGAAGCTTTCTTT
. TRBJ1-5 TRBV19 . CASSIGGQPQHF TGTGCCAGTAGTATCGGAGGGCAGCCCCAGCATTTT
. TRBJ2-7 TRBV28 . CASSRSGPYEQYF TGTGCCAGCAGCCGTTCGGGACCCTACGAGCAGTACTTC
. TRBJ1-6 TRBV27 . CASSLGVQGAPLHF TGTGCCAGCAGTTTAGGAGTCCAGGGAGCACCCCTCCACTTT
. TRBJ2-4 TRBV11-2 . CASSRLLAKNIQYF TGTGCCAGCAGTCGCCTACTAGCCAAAAACATTCAGTACTTC
. TRBJ1-3 TRBV6-5 TRBD1 CASRAGTGGNTIYF TGTGCCAGCAGGGCAGGGACAGGGGGCAACACCATATATTTT
once TRBJ1-2 TRBV6-5 . CASSYSKEWGYTF TGTGCCAGCAGTTACTCGAAAGAGTGGGGCTACACCTTC
. TRBJ1-3 TRBV29-1 . CSVGFENTIYF TGCAGCGTTGGGTTTGAAAACACCATATATTTT
. TRBJ1-1 TRBV10-1 . CASRLESGTEAFF TGCGCCAGCCGACTGGAGTCCGGCACTGAAGCTTTCTTT
. TRBJ2-5 TRBV13 . CASSFQETQYF TGTGCCAGCAGCTTCCAAGAGACCCAGTACTTC
. TRBJ2-1 TRBV28 TRBD1 CASKRTGFSYNEQFF TGTGCCAGCAAAAGGACAGGGTTTTCCTACAATGAGCAGTTCTTC
. TRBJ1-3 TRBV6-1 . CASSDPRGYSGNTIYF TGTGCCAGCAGTGATCCACGGGGATACTCTGGAAACACCATATATTTT
. TRBJ2-2 TRBV4-2 . CASSQDPRGGALLKLFF TGTGCCAGCAGCCAAGATCCCAGGGGGGGAGCCCTACTTAAGCTGTTTTTT
. TRBJ1-2 TRBV7-8 TRBD1 CASSLEGADRGDGYTF TGTGCCAGCAGCTTAGAGGGGGCCGACAGGGGAGATGGCTACACCTTC
. TRBJ1-1 TRBV5-1 . CASSLAGRNTEAFF TGCGCCAGCAGCTTGGCGGGCCGGAACACTGAAGCTTTCTTT
. TRBJ1-1 TRBV5-1 . CASSPGQMNTEAFF TGCGCCAGCAGCCCGGGACAAATGAACACTGAAGCTTTCTTT